This TCR beta chain was captured by sequencing in a study of blood T cell repertoires in COVID-19. Libraries were prepared by immunoSEQ multiplex PCR; TCRdb keeps only in-frame clonotypes and omits some of them. The sample contains under 150,000 clones, around 85% of which appear only once. The CDR3 length is 13 residues. From germline, CDR1 is SGHVS and CDR2 FQNEAQ. With 3 bases removed from V and 7 bases from J, the gap between germline ends came to 10 bases. Sequenced input: peripheral blood. This TCR was sampled from a man in his fifties with acute or convalescent COVID-19. The J gene is TRBJ2-1, the V gene TRBV7-8, with TRBD2 as a possible D gene (6 bases). CDR3 region: CASSLGLANEQFF. As DNA, the CDR3 is TGTGCCAGCAGCTTGGGACTGGCGAATGAGCAGTTCTTC.